Here is one TCR beta chain with its context. Its antigen is undetermined. Assay: immunoSEQ multiplex PCR; the TCRdb copy retains only in-frame clones and omits some. Here the sample spans tens of thousands of clones, 75% to 85% being singletons. The CDR3 has 17 residues. The V gene lost 6 bases and the J gene lost 1 base, with 19 bases spanning the gap. In germline, CDR1 is SNHLY, CDR2 FYNNEI. The data were taken from a study of T cell responses to AZD1222 COVID-19 vaccine. Findings of the study overall: Most donors were white British, females outnumbered males, and clonal diversity was possibly underestimated.

The V and J genes are TRBV2 and TRBJ1-5, with D maybe TRBD1 (5 bases). This receptor was obtained from an adult who received the AZD1222 COVID-19 vaccine. The sample here was peripheral blood, taken 28 days after the second AZD1222 dose. CDR3 sequence: CASSDPMGGFSNQPQHF. For the CDR3, the DNA is TGTGCCAGCAGCGACCCCATGGGGGGATTCAGCAATCAGCCCCAGCATTTT. The whole variable domain, remainder taken from reference TRBV2 and TRBJ1-5, is EPEVTQTPSHQVTQMGQEVILRCVPISNHLYFYWYRQILGQKVEFLVSFYNNEISEKSEIFDDQFSVERPDGSNFTLKIRSTKLEDSAMYFCASSDPMGGFSNQPQHFGDGTRLSIL.